The T cell receptor beta chain under discussion was sequenced for a study of siplizumab effects on memory and regulatory T cells. About this clone: Its specificity is not known.

The mixed lymphocyte reaction cells underwent coculture at 37°C for five to seven days. The germline V gene has CDR1 SGDLS and CDR2 YYNGEE. With 0 bases removed from V and 0 bases from J, the gap between germline ends came to 10 bases. This CDR3 comprises 15 residues. Sequencing used immunoSEQ multiplex PCR; TCRdb keeps in-frame clones, though not all of them. The sample has 9,000 to 13,000 clones; roughly 50% are singletons. Material: CFSE-low (dividing) CD4+ T cells sorted from an allogeneic mixed lymphocyte reaction. This clonotype was obtained from a human donor in good health; the cells came from an allogeneic mixed lymphocyte reaction. V usage is TRBV9 and J usage is TRBJ2-7; D unresolved. CDR3 sequence reads: CASSVGSRHSYEQYF. CDR3 DNA sequence: TGTGCCAGCAGCGTAGGATCTCGACACTCCTACGAGCAGTACTTC. The full variable domain, in which reference TRBV9 and TRBJ2-7 provide the parts outside the CDR3, is DSGVTQTPKHLITATGQRVTLRCSPRSGDLSVYWYQQSLDQGLQFLIQYYNGEERAKGNILERFSAQQFPDLHSELNLSSLELGDSALYFCASSVGSRHSYEQYFGPGTRLTVT.